These 30 T cell receptor beta chains were all obtained from the same sample, sequenced in a study of beta chain features in type 1 diabetes. Points from the study as a whole: All four CD4+ subsets from Type 1 diabetes patients carried moderately but significantly shorter TCRB CDR3s.

As every portion of the isolated RNA was reverse transcribed, the sequencing read expressed TCRB transcripts. Using immunoSEQ multiplex PCR, the repertoire was profiled, and TCRdb retains in-frame clones only, with some absent. The table includes approximately 260,000 clones, about 20% detected once. Their recognized antigens are unknown. The sequencing sample was made of naive CD4+ T cells from blood. Every receptor here comes from a middle-aged woman with type 1 diabetes.

The chain uses TRBV6-5 and TRBJ2-7; tentative D call: TRBD2 (6 bases). Germline CDR1 is MNHEY and CDR2 is SVGAGI. The CDR3 sequence is 15 residues long. The V end was cut by 4 bases, the J end by 6 bases, with 19 bases between. CDR3 DNA sequence: TGTGCCAGCAGTTCCGTAGGGCGGGGTCAACCCGAGCAGTACTTC. Its protein product is CASSSVGRGQPEQYF.

V is TRBV25-1 and J is TRBJ2-3; 11 positions match TRBD2. CDR3 length: 15 residues. Germline CDR1 reads MGHDK; CDR2 reads SYGVNS. V shed 3 bases, J shed 6 bases, and the junction held 5 bases outside the gene matches. CDR3 bases: TGTGCCAGCAGTGATAGTAGCGGGGGGGCCGATACGCAGTATTTT. Its protein product is CASSDSSGGADTQYF.

This clone was seen more than once but under ten times. The chain uses TRBV5-1 and TRBJ2-1; 9 nucleotides agree with TRBD2. The CDR3 is made up of 16 amino acids. After removal of 0 bases from V and 7 bases from J, the junction contained 8 bases not matched to a gene. Per germline, CDR1 SGHRS and CDR2 YFSETQ. CDR3 residues: CASSLAPGTSLNEQFF. CDR3 nucleotides: TGCGCCAGCAGCTTGGCCCCCGGGACTAGCTTAAATGAGCAGTTCTTC.

This clone was picked up a small number of times. The chain combines TRBV30 with TRBJ1-3, with no clear D. Germline CDR1 GTSNPN, CDR2 SVGIG (reference sequence). The CDR3 is 12 residues long. Trimming left V 4 bases short and J 8 bases short, with 12 bases between. The CDR3 loop is CAWNPLVDTIYF. CDR3 sequence (DNA): TGTGCCTGGAACCCTTTGGTAGACACCATATATTTT.

The chain couples TRBV27 to TRBJ2-5; 7 nucleotides align to TRBD1. Germline CDR1 MNHEY, CDR2 SMNVEV (reference sequence). V shed 3 bases and J 5 bases; nucleotides not matched to a gene: 9. The CDR3 spans 15 residues. CDR3 loop: CASSFDRVGIETQYF. The CDR3 DNA is TGTGCCAGCAGTTTCGACAGGGTGGGGATTGAGACCCAGTACTTC.

J is TRBJ1-5 and V is TRBV7-8, with a tentative D call TRBD1 (5 bases). With 0 bases removed from V and 7 bases from J, the gap between germline ends came to 7 bases. The CDR3 length is 13 residues. CDR1 SGHVS and CDR2 FQNEAQ come from the germline V gene. CDR3 amino acids: CASSLAGGQPQHF. The CDR3 bases are TGTGCCAGCAGCTTAGCGGGGGGACAGCCCCAGCATTTT.

This clone was counted only a few times. The chain has TRBV21-1 and TRBJ2-7; the D segment call TRBD2 is taken from the table without a DNA check. TRBV21-1 constitutes a pseudogene. This CDR3 is built from 14 residues. CDR3 loop: CASSKDLSSYEQYF. CDR3 sequence (DNA): TGTGCCAGCAGCAAAGACCTGAGCTCCTACGAGCAGTACTTC.

The chain uses TRBV4-3 and TRBJ1-2, with 7 bases aligning to TRBD1. Germline V gene lookup returns CDR1 LGHNA and CDR2 YSLEER. The CDR3 is made up of 16 amino acids. J was trimmed by 5 bases and V by 0 bases; bases with no gene match: 9. The CDR3 loop reads CASSQDLGTDFYGYTF. The DNA for the CDR3 is TGCGCCAGCAGCCAAGATCTTGGGACAGACTTTTATGGCTACACCTTC.

The rearrangement uses TRBV5-4 and TRBJ2-7, with TRBD2 matching over 7 bases. The ends lost 0 bases at V and 3 bases at J; junction bases unmatched: 9. The germline gives CDR1 SGHNT, CDR2 YYREEE (reference sequence). The CDR3 has 16 amino acids. CDR3 in DNA: TGTGCCAGCAGCTTGGCCGGTGGGACTATGATCTACGAGCAGTACTTC. This encodes CASSLAGGTMIYEQYF.

The V gene is TRBV4-1, the J gene TRBJ2-5; 7 nucleotides line up with TRBD1. Germline V gene data show CDR1 as MGHRA and CDR2 as YSYEKL. The trim removed 1 base at V and 5 bases at J, leaving 7 bases unmatched. CDR3 length: 15 amino acids. The CDR3 protein is CASSQGDRAWETQYF. CDR3 nucleotide sequence: TGCGCCAGCAGCCAAGGAGACAGGGCCTGGGAGACCCAGTACTTC.

The table lists this clone with a few counts. This chain links TRBV4-3 with TRBJ2-7, with D possibly TRBD1 on 5 matching bases. Germline V gives CDR1 LGHNA, CDR2 YSLEER. The CDR3 contains 14 residues. The V end was cut by 2 bases, the J end by 5 bases, with 13 bases between. The DNA for the CDR3 is TGCGCCAGCAGCCAAAGACAGCGTGGCGACGAGCAGTACTTC. This codes for CASSQRQRGDEQYF.

In its sample, this clone was seen a few times. The CDR3 DNA reads TGTGCCAGCTCCCCGACAGTTGGAAACACCATATATTTT. It translates to CASSPTVGNTIYF. The chain couples TRBV18 to TRBJ1-3; possible D gene TRBD1, 5 bases. Trimming pared 6 bases from V and 3 bases from J, leaving 9 bases between. This CDR3 is built from 13 residues. The V gene's germline CDR1 is KGHSH and CDR2 LQKENI.

This clone came up a few times. V gene TRBV9 combines with J gene TRBJ1-1; the D is unclear. The V and J ends lost 0 bases and 4 bases respectively, with 13 bases between them. Germline CDR1 SGDLS, CDR2 YYNGEE. This CDR3 region has 15 residues. The CDR3 nucleotides are TGTGCCAGCAGCGTAGAACCGCGTAGAGGCACTGAAGCTTTCTTT. Protein: CASSVEPRRGTEAFF.

For this clone: In the same sample, other DNA sequences code for this CDR3. For the CDR3, the DNA is TGTGCCAGCTCACCCACAGGGTCGGGCAATCAGCCCCAGCATTTT. Translating gives CASSPTGSGNQPQHF. The V call is TRBV18, the J call TRBJ1-5; D possibly corresponds to TRBD1 (6 bases). CDR3 length: 15 residues. Between the trimmed V and J ends, which lost 3 bases and 2 bases, there was a span of 11 bases. Per the germline V gene, CDR1 is KGHSH and CDR2 is LQKENI.

This clone was detected a few times. The CDR3: CASSQTQGPYGYTF. CDR3 nucleotides: TGCGCCAGCAGCCAAACACAGGGCCCCTATGGCTACACCTTC. V and J are TRBV4-3 and TRBJ1-2; D possibly corresponds to TRBD1 (6 bases). Germline V gene data show CDR1 as LGHNA and CDR2 as YSLEER. This CDR3 region has 14 residues. Deletions cut 2 bases from V and 4 bases from J, with 11 bases between.

This clone turned up a few times. V gene TRBV9 combines with J gene TRBJ2-5; 7 bases are a match to TRBD1. Germline values: CDR1 SGDLS, CDR2 YYNGEE. The CDR3 totals 13 residues. V shed 4 bases and J 5 bases; nucleotides not matched to a gene: 5. CDR3 amino acids: CASSFGQEETQYF. In DNA, the CDR3 is TGTGCCAGCAGCTTCGGACAGGAGGAGACCCAGTACTTC.

This clone turned up a few times. The chain links TRBV30 to TRBJ2-7; no clear D gene. Deletions cut 2 bases from V and 3 bases from J, with 8 bases between. The germline CDR1 and CDR2 sequences are GTSNPN and SVGIG (reference sequence). The CDR3 extends over 12 amino acids. Here the CDR3 reads CAWSTPYYEQYF. CDR3 DNA: TGTGCCTGGAGTACTCCTTACTACGAGCAGTACTTC.

The V gene is TRBV30, the J gene TRBJ2-2, with 11 bases fitting TRBD1. This CDR3 has 15 residues. With 3 bases clipped from V and 6 bases from J, the junction kept 6 bases outside the gene matches. Germline CDR1 and CDR2: GTSNPN and SVGIG (reference sequence). The CDR3 protein is CAWSPGTGGPGELFF. The CDR3 region has the DNA TGTGCCTGGAGCCCCGGGACAGGGGGACCCGGGGAGCTGTTTTTT.

V and J are TRBV29-1 and TRBJ1-1; TRBD1 might be the D (5 bases). The CDR3 has 15 residues. Germline-derived CDR1 and CDR2 are SQVTM and ANQGSEA. V was cut by 4 bases and J by 0 bases, with 15 bases left in between. This CDR3 is CSVAQGMRLNTEAFF. The CDR3 DNA reads as TGCAGCGTTGCTCAGGGAATGAGGCTGAACACTGAAGCTTTCTTT.

In regard to this clone: The same CDR3 arises from other DNA sequences in this sample as well. The chain combines TRBV5-4 with TRBJ1-2; D not certain. The CDR3 is 11 residues long. The V end was cut by 0 bases, the J end by 7 bases, with 4 bases between. Per germline, CDR1 SGHNT and CDR2 YYREEE (reference sequence). CDR3: CASSLGAGYTF. The CDR3 bases are TGTGCCAGCAGCTTGGGAGCTGGCTACACCTTC.

V and J are TRBV5-4 and TRBJ2-7, with a weak D call TRBD1 (6 bases). The germline V gene has CDR1 SGHNT and CDR2 YYREEE (reference sequence). The CDR3 consists of 14 residues. V was clipped by 3 bases and J by 6 bases, with 16 bases between them. CDR3 sequence (DNA): TGTGCCAGCAGCTCGACAGGAGCCCCATCCGAGCAGTACTTC. It specifies CASSSTGAPSEQYF.

The chain employs TRBV6-5 and TRBJ2-5; a weak D match, TRBD1 (6 bases). Per germline, CDR1 MNHEY and CDR2 SVGAGI. V gave up 0 bases and J gave up 2 bases, with 10 bases separating them. This CDR3 has 15 amino acids. CDR3 region: CASSYSAGDQETQYF. Written as DNA, the CDR3 is TGTGCCAGCAGTTACTCGGCAGGGGATCAAGAGACCCAGTACTTC.

There are a few counts of this clone. The CDR3 bases are TGTGCCAGCAGCTTGGGCAGGGGCAATCAGCCCCAGCATTTT. Protein sequence: CASSLGRGNQPQHF. This chain connects TRBV5-6 to TRBJ1-5, with D possibly TRBD1 on 5 matching bases. The germline V gene has CDR1 SGHDT and CDR2 YYEEEE. Trimming removed 0 bases from V and 2 bases from J, with 6 bases in between. This CDR3 contains 14 residues. The whole variable domain, filled in from reference TRBV5-6 and TRBJ1-5, reads DAGVTQSPTHLIKTRGQQVTLRCSPKSGHDTVSWYQQALGQGPQFIFQYYEEEERQRGNFPDRFSGHQFPNYSSELNVNALLLGDSALYLCASSLGRGNQPQHFGDGTRLSIL.

V gene TRBV5-1 combines with J gene TRBJ1-1; 7 bases match TRBD1. Germline CDR1 reads SGHRS; CDR2 reads YFSETQ. The CDR3 is 16 amino acids. V shed 2 bases, J shed 3 bases, and the junction held 10 bases outside the gene matches. The CDR3 sequence: CASSLLRQGEDTEAFF. The CDR3 nucleotides are TGCGCCAGCAGCTTACTTAGGCAGGGGGAGGACACTGAAGCTTTCTTT.

This sequence joins TRBV4-1 and TRBJ2-3; 15 nucleotides match TRBD2. Trimming at V came to 0 bases and at J to 5 bases, leaving 12 bases not matched to a gene. Per germline, CDR1 MGHRA and CDR2 YSYEKL. This CDR3 contains 20 residues. The CDR3: CASSQESGTSGGKGEDTQYF. In DNA, the CDR3 is TGCGCCAGCAGCCAAGAATCCGGGACTAGCGGGGGGAAGGGAGAAGATACGCAGTATTTT.

Of note for this clone: The sample holds other DNA sequences that translate to the same CDR3. The chain uses TRBV7-3 and TRBJ2-3; D gene unclear. Between the trimmed V and J ends, which lost 3 bases and 1 base, there was a span of 5 bases. CDR3 size: 13 residues. The germline gives CDR1 SGHTA, CDR2 FQGTGA. The CDR3 is CASSFPGTDTQYF. DNA of the CDR3: TGTGCCAGCAGCTTCCCCGGCACAGATACGCAGTATTTT.

The CDR3 DNA follows: TGTGCCAGCAGCCGGGACAGCGTCTATGGCTACACCTTC. This gives the protein CASSRDSVYGYTF. The rearrangement links TRBV9 to TRBJ1-2; 7 bases line up with TRBD1. V dropped 4 bases and J dropped 4; count of bases not matched to a gene: 4. CDR3 length equals 13 residues. Germline-derived CDR1 and CDR2 are SGDLS and YYNGEE.

V gene TRBV28 combines with J gene TRBJ2-7; no definite D call. Trimming stripped 3 bases from V and 6 bases from J, with 12 bases between. The germline gives CDR1 MDHEN, CDR2 SYDVKM. CDR3 length: 13 residues. The CDR3 loop reads CASSLVLTGEQYF. Written as DNA, the CDR3 is TGTGCCAGCAGTTTGGTCCTAACGGGCGAGCAGTACTTC.

The V call is TRBV2, the J call TRBJ2-1, with 7 positions matching TRBD1. The V gene end was trimmed by 6 bases and the J gene end by 8 bases; junction bases not matched to a gene: 4. The germline CDR1 and CDR2 sequences are SNHLY and FYNNEI. The CDR3 totals 12 residues. The CDR3 nucleotides read TGTGCCAGCAGGCTCCAGGGGGATGAGCAGTTCTTC. Translation: CASRLQGDEQFF.

This sequence joins TRBV9 and TRBJ1-3; 7 bases agree with TRBD1. The V and J ends lost 3 bases and 4 bases, in that order; junction bases with no gene match: 4. In germline, CDR1 is SGDLS, CDR2 YYNGEE. The CDR3 has 14 residues. The CDR3 DNA reads TGTGCCAGCAGCGCGATGGGACAGGGAAACACCATATATTTT. Its translation: CASSAMGQGNTIYF. Filled out from reference TRBV9 and TRBJ1-3, the complete variable domain reads DSGVTQTPKHLITATGQRVTLRCSPRSGDLSVYWYQQSLDQGLQFLIQYYNGEERAKGNILERFSAQQFPDLHSELNLSSLELGDSALYFCASSAMGQGNTIYFGEGSWLTVV.